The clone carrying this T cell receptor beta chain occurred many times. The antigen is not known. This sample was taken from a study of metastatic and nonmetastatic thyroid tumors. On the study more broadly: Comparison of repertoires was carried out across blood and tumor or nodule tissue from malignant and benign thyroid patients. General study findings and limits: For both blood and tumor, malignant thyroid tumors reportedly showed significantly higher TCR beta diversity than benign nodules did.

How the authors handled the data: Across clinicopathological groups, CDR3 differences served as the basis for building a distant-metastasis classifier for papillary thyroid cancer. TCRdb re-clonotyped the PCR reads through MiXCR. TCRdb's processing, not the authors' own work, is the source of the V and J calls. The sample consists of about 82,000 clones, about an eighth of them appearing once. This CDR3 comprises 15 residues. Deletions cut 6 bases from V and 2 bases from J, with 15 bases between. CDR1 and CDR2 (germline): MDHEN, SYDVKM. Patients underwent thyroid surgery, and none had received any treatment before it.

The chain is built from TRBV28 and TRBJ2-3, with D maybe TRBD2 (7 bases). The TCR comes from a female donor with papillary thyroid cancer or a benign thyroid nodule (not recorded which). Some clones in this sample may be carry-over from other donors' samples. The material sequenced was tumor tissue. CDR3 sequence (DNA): TGTGCCAGCAGCCCGTGGGGGGGCGACACAGATACGCAGTATTTT. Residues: CASSPWGGDTDTQYF.